This T cell receptor beta chain emerged from a study of T cells in Graves' hyperthyroidism and ophthalmopathy. Study-level results: Most thyroid-expanded clonotypes above 0.001 were also found in blood.

The CDR3 is made up of 14 amino acids. V shed 5 bases, J shed 0 bases, and the junction held 4 bases outside the gene matches. RNA transcripts gave rise to amplified TCR beta CDR3 regions. In the first-round RT-PCR of the TCR CDR3, the HTBI primer set was used. TCRdb re-derived calls from the multiplex PCR reads in MiXCR, one entry per CDR3 protein. There are about 720,000 distinct CDR3 sequences in the sample; 15% to 20% occur only once, and over 15% lies in the top ten. PBMCs were obtained from 10 ml fresh peripheral blood. This clonotype was seen a handful of times. As yet, its antigen is unknown. The receptor comes from a woman aged 50 to 60 with Graves' hyperthyroidism that later progressed to Graves' ophthalmopathy. The genes are TRBV12-3 or TRBV12-4 and TRBJ2-7; TRBD2 matches at 7 bases. Source material: blood. The CDR3 DNA is TGTGCCAGCAGTACATCGGGGGGCTCCTACGAGCAGTACTTC. Amino acid sequence: CASSTSGGSYEQYF.